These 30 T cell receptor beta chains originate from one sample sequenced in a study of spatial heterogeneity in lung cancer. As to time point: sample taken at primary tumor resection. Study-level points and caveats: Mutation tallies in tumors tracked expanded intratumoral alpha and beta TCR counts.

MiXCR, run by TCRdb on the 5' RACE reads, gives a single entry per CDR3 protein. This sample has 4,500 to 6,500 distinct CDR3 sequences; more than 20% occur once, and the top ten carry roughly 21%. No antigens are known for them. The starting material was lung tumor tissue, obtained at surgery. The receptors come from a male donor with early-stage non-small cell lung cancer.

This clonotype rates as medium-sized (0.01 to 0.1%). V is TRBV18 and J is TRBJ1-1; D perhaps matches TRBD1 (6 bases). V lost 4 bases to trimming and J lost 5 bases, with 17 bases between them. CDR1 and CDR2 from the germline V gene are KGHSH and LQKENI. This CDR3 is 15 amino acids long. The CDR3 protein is CASSLTGPRGTEAFF. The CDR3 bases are TGTGCCAGCTCACTAACAGGGCCCCGAGGGACTGAAGCTTTCTTT.

CDR3 loop: CASSARTNTQYF. The CDR3 DNA follows: TGTGCCAGCAGTGCCCGGACCAATACGCAGTATTTT. V and J are TRBV12-3 or TRBV12-4 and TRBJ2-3; D gene uncertain. Trimming stripped 5 bases from V and 7 bases from J, with 10 bases between. The CDR3 has 12 residues.

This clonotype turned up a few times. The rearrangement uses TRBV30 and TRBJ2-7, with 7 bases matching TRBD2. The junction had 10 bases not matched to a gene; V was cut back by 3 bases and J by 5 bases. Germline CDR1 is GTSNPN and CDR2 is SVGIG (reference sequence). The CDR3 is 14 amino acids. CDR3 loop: CAWSANRGGNEQYF. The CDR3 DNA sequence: TGTGCCTGGAGCGCTAATCGCGGGGGAAACGAGCAGTACTTC.

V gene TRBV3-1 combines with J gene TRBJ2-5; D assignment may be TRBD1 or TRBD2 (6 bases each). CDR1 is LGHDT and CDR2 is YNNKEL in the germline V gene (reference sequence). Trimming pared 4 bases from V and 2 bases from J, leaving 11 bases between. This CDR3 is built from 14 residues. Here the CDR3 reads CASSLQGRQETQYF. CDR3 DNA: TGTGCCAGCAGCCTTCAGGGGAGGCAAGAGACCCAGTACTTC.

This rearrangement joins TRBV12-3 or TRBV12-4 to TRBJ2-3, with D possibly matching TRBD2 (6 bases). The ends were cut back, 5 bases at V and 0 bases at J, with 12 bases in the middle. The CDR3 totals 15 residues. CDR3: CASSLGGASTDTQYF. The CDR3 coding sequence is TGTGCCAGCAGTCTCGGCGGGGCTAGCACAGATACGCAGTATTTT.

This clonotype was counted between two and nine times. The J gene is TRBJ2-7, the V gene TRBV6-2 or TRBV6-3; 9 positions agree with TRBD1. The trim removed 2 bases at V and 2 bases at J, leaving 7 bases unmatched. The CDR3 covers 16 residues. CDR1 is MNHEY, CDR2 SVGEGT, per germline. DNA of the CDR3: TGTGCCAGCAGTTACACCCCGGACAGGGGAGCCTACGAGCAGTACTTC. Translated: CASSYTPDRGAYEQYF.

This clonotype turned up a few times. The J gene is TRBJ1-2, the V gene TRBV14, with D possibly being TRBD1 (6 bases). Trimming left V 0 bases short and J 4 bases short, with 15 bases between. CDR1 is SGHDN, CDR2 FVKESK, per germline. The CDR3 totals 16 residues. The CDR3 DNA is TGTGCCAGCAGCCAAGAGTCCCGGCACAGGGCCTATGGCTACACCTTC. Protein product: CASSQESRHRAYGYTF.

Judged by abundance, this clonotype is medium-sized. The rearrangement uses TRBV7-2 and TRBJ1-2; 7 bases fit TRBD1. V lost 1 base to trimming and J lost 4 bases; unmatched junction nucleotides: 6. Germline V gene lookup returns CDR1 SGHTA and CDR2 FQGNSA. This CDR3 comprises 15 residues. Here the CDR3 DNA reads TGTGCCAGCAGCTTAGTAGGGGGCGAGATCTATGGCTACACCTTC. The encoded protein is CASSLVGGEIYGYTF. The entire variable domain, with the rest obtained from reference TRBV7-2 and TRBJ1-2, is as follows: GAGVSQSPSNKVTEKGKDVELRCDPISGHTALYWYRQSLGQGLEFLIYFQGNSAPDKSGLPSDRFSAERTGGSVSTLTIQRTQQEDSAVYLCASSLVGGEIYGYTFGSGTRLTVV.

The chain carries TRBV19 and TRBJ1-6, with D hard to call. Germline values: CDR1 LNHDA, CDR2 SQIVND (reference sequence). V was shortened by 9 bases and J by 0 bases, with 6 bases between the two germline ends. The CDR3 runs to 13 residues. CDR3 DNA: TGTGCCAGCCTGGGCTCCTATAATTCACCCCTCCACTTT. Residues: CASLGSYNSPLHF.

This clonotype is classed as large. CDR3 amino acids: CASKLLGLFTDTQYF. The CDR3 bases are TGTGCCAGCAAACTACTGGGGCTTTTCACAGATACGCAGTATTTT. The V call is TRBV6-1, the J call TRBJ2-3; D is perhaps TRBD1 (5 bases). The CDR3 covers 15 residues. Germline-derived CDR1 and CDR2 are MNHNS and SASEGT. V was cut by 7 bases and J by 2 bases, with 16 bases left in between.

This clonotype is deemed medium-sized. CDR3 sequence (DNA): TGCGCCAGCAGCTGGGGACGGCAAGAGACCCAGTACTTC. It yields the protein CASSWGRQETQYF. J is TRBJ2-5 and V is TRBV5-1, with D possibly called TRBD1 or TRBD2 (5 bases each). This CDR3 spans 13 amino acids. V lost 3 bases, J lost 2 bases, and 8 bases lay in between. Germline CDR1 reads SGHRS; CDR2 reads YFSETQ.

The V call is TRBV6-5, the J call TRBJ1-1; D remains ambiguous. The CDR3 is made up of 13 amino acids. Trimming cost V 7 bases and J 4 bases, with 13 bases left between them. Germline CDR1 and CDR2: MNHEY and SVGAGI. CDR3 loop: CASNLIRGTEAFF. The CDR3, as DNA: TGTGCCAGCAATCTAATACGAGGCACTGAAGCTTTCTTT.

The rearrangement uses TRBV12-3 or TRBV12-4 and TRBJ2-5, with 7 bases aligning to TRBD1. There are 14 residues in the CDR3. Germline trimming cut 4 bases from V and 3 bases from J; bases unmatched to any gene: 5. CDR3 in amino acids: CASSSPGTEETQYF. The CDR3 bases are TGTGCCAGCAGTTCTCCCGGGACAGAAGAGACCCAGTACTTC.

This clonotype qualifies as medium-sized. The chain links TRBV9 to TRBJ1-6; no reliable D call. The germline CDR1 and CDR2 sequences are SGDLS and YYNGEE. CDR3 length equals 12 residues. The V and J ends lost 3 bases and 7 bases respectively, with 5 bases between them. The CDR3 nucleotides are TGTGCCAGCAGCGCCCAGAATTCACCCCTCCACTTT. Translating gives CASSAQNSPLHF.

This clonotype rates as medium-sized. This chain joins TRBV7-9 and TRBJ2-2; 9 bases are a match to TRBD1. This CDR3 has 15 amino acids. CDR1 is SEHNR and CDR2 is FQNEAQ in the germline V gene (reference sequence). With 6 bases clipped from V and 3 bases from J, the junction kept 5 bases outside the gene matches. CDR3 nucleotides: TGTGCCAGCAGATTCACAGGGGGCGACACCGGGGAGCTGTTTTTT. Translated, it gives CASRFTGGDTGELFF.

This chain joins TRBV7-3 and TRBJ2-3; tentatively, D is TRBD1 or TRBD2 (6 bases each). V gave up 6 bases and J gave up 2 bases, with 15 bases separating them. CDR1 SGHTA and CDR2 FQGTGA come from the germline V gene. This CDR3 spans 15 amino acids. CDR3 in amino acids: CASSARGPPTDTQYF. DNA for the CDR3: TGTGCCAGCAGTGCCCGGGGGCCTCCCACAGATACGCAGTATTTT.

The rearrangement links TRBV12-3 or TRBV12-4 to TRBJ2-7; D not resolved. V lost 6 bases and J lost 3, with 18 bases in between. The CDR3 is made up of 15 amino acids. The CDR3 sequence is CASSVFRATFYEQYF. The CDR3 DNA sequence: TGTGCCAGCAGCGTCTTCCGGGCAACCTTCTACGAGCAGTACTTC.

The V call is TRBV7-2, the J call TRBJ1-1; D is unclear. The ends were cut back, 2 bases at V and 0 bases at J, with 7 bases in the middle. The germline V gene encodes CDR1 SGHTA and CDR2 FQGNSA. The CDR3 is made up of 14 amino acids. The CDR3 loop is CASSLFGLNTEAFF. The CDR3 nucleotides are TGTGCCAGCAGCTTATTCGGTCTGAACACTGAAGCTTTCTTT.

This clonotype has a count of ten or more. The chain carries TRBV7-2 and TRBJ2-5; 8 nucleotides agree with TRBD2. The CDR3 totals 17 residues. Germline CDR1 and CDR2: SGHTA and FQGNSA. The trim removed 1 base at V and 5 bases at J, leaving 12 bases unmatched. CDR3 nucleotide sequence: TGTGCCAGCAGCTTAGGCCCCGGGACTAGGGTCGGGGAGACCCAGTACTTC. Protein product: CASSLGPGTRVGETQYF.

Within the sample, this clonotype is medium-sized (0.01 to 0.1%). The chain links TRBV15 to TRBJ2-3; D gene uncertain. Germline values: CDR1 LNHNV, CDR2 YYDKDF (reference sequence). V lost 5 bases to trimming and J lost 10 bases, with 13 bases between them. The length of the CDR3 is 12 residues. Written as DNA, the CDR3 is TGTGCCACCAGCCATCCTTTGATGGCGCAGTATTTT. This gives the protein CATSHPLMAQYF.

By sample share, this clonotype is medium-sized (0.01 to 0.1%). CDR3 bases: TGTGCCATCTCGTTAGGGGCAGGGGCCTGGGAGACCCAGTACTTC. This sequence encodes CAISLGAGAWETQYF. This rearrangement joins TRBV6-5 to TRBJ2-5, with a possible D match to TRBD1 (6 bases). V was shortened by 10 bases and J by 5 bases, with 23 bases between the two germline ends. The CDR3 covers 15 residues. Looked up from germline, CDR1 is MNHEY and CDR2 is SVGAGI.

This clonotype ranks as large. The CDR3 region has the DNA TGTGCCAGCACCCTACACGGGGCCGGGAGCCCTTACGAGCAGTACTTC. It encodes CASTLHGAGSPYEQYF. The chain links TRBV7-8 to TRBJ2-7; TRBD2 might be the D (6 bases). Germline V gene data show CDR1 as SGHVS and CDR2 as FQNEAQ. V was cut by 7 bases and J by 4 bases, with 23 bases left in between. The CDR3 has 16 amino acids.

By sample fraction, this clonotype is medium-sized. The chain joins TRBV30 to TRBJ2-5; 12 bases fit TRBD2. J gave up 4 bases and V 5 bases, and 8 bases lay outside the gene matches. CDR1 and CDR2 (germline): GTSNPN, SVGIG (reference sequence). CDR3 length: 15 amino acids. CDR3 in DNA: TGTGCCTGGGCGGGGAAGGGACTAGCGGGAGAGACCCAGTACTTC. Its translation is CAWAGKGLAGETQYF.

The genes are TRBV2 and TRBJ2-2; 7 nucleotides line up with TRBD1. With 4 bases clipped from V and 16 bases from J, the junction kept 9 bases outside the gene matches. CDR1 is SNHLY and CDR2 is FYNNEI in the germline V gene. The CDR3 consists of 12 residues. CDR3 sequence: CASSGTGRPPFF. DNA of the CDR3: TGTGCCAGCAGTGGGACAGGACGCCCGCCGTTTTTT.

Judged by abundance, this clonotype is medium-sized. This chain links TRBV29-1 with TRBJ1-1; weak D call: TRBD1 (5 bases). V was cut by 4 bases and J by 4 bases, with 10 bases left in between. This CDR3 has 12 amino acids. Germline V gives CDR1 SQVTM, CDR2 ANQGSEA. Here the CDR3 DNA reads TGCAGCGTTGCCCAGGGAGGCACTGAAGCTTTCTTT. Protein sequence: CSVAQGGTEAFF.

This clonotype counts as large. The CDR3 region has the DNA TGTGCCAGCAGCCCACATACCAGGGTGGGGTTCTTC. Its protein product is CASSPHTRVGFF. The chain joins TRBV7-8 to TRBJ2-1; D might be TRBD1 (5 bases). V was cut by 5 bases and J by 15 bases, with 17 bases left in between. Germline CDR1 is SGHVS and CDR2 is FQNEAQ. The CDR3 is 12 residues long. The full variable domain, completed using reference TRBV7-8 and TRBJ2-1, is GAGVSQSPRYKVAKRGQDVALRCDPISGHVSLFWYQQALGQGPEFLTYFQNEAQLDKSGLPSDRFFAERPEGSVSTLKIQRTQQEDSAVYLCASSPHTRVGFFGPGTRLTVL.

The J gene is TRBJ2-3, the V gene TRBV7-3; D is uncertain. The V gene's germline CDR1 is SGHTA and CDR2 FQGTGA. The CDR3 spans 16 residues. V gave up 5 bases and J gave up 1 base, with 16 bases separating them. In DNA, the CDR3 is TGTGCCAGCAGCCCGTCTCGCTCGACGGGCACAGATACGCAGTATTTT. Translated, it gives CASSPSRSTGTDTQYF. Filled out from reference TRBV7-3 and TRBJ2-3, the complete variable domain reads GAGVSQTPSNKVTEKGKYVELRCDPISGHTALYWYRQSLGQGPEFLIYFQGTGAADDSGLPNDRFFAVRPEGSVSTLKIQRTERGDSAVYLCASSPSRSTGTDTQYFGPGTRLTVL.

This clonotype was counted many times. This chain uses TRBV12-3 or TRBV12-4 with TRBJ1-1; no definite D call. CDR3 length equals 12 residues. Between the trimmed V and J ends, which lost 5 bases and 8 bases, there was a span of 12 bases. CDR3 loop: CASSAGITEAFF. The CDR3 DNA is TGTGCCAGCAGTGCCGGGATAACAGAAGCTTTCTTT.

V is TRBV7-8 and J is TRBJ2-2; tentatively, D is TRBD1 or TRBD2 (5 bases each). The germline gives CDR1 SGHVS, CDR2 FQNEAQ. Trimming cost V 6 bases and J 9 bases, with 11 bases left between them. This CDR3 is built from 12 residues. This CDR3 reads CASRIEGRELFF. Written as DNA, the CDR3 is TGTGCCAGCAGGATAGAGGGGCGGGAGCTGTTTTTT.

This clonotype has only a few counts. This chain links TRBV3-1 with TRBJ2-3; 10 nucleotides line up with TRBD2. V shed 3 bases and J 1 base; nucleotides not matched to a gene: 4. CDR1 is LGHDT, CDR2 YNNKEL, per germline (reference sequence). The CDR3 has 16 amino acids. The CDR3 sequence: CASSQTSGHRTDTQYF. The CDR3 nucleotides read TGTGCCAGCAGCCAGACTAGCGGGCATCGCACAGATACGCAGTATTTT.